This T cell receptor beta chain was identified during a study of blood T cell repertoires in COVID-19. Germline loops: CDR1 SGHRS, CDR2 YFSETQ. J lost 1 base, V lost 4 bases, and 14 bases had no gene match. This CDR3 is 19 amino acids long. This table comes from immunoSEQ multiplex PCR, and its TCRdb copy is limited to in-frame clones, with some not included. The sample yields 200,000 to 300,000 clones, about 88% seen once. The specimen was peripheral blood. J is TRBJ2-2 and V is TRBV5-1, with 9 bases identical to TRBD2. The TCR originated in a man aged 55 to 69 who had recovered from COVID-19. In DNA form, the CDR3 reads TGCGCCAGCAGCCAGAGGGTCGTTAGCGGGGGTCTGAACACCGGGGAGCTGTTTTTT. This translates into CASSQRVVSGGLNTGELFF.